These 32 T cell receptor beta chains share one sample of origin, sequenced in a study of blood T cell repertoires in COVID-19. Assay: immunoSEQ multiplex PCR; the TCRdb copy retains only in-frame clones and omits some. The top ten clones hold 7.2% of a sample with approximately 200,000 clones, about nine tenths of them seen once. Sequences were obtained from PBMCs or T cells enriched from blood (not recorded which). The source is a man aged 25-40 years in a cohort exposed to, infected with or recovered from COVID-19 (not recorded which).

V and J are TRBV7-8 and TRBJ2-7; 10 bases are shared with TRBD1. Germline values: CDR1 SGHVS, CDR2 FQNEAQ. Trimming cost V 6 bases and J 4 bases; bases outside gene matches: 12. The CDR3 runs 16 residues. The CDR3 coding sequence is TGTGCCAGCAGAACATCGACAGGGGGCGAGGCTTACGAGCAGTACTTC. Protein sequence: CASRTSTGGEAYEQYF.

This chain connects TRBV7-2 to TRBJ1-6, with D tentatively TRBD1 (5 bases). Trimming cost V 11 bases and J 6 bases, with 8 bases left between them. Germline CDR1 SGHTA, CDR2 FQGNSA. This CDR3 contains 11 residues. The CDR3 is CAVGGNSPLHF. In DNA form, the CDR3 reads TGTGCCGTCGGGGGTAATTCACCCCTCCACTTT.

The rearrangement joins TRBV29-1 to TRBJ2-7; D is perhaps TRBD2 (6 bases). This CDR3 has 15 amino acids. Germline CDR1 is SQVTM and CDR2 is ANQGSEA. V was clipped by 1 base and J by 2 bases, with 15 bases between them. The CDR3 DNA reads TGCAGCGTTGAAGGGGGTAGCGGCAGACCCTACGAGCAGTACTTC. This sequence encodes CSVEGGSGRPYEQYF.

CDR3 sequence: CASSHPGLTNTGELFF. The CDR3 DNA is TGTGCCAGCAGCCATCCGGGACTAACGAACACCGGGGAGCTGTTTTTT. This sequence joins TRBV7-3 and TRBJ2-2; 7 nucleotides align to TRBD2. This CDR3 contains 16 residues. Germline V gene sequence: CDR1 SGHTA, CDR2 FQGTGA. V lost 5 bases and J lost 0; bases outside the gene matches: 6.

The chain combines TRBV7-2 with TRBJ2-1; 9 bases align to TRBD2. Germline V lookup: CDR1 SGHTA, CDR2 FQGNSA. V lost 4 bases and J lost 6; bases outside the gene matches: 10. The CDR3 spans 16 residues. In DNA, the CDR3 is TGTGCCAGCAGCTCGAAGCGAGCGGGAGGCTTCAATGAGCAGTTCTTC. It codes for CASSSKRAGGFNEQFF.

This clone was seen ten or more times. The chain has TRBV7-2 and TRBJ2-7; D not certain. This CDR3 region has 13 residues. The V gene's germline CDR1 is SGHTA and CDR2 FQGNSA. V gave up 5 bases and J gave up 2 bases, with 10 bases separating them. CDR3 protein: CASSVYRAYEQYF. CDR3 DNA: TGTGCCAGCAGCGTCTACCGGGCCTACGAGCAGTACTTC.

The V gene is TRBV7-8, the J gene TRBJ2-5, with 8 bases aligning to TRBD1. The length of the CDR3 is 15 residues. Germline-derived CDR1 and CDR2 are SGHVS and FQNEAQ. Germline trimming cut 5 bases from V and 4 bases from J; bases unmatched to any gene: 9. CDR3 region: CASSPTGQERETQYF. CDR3 in DNA: TGTGCCAGCAGCCCAACGGGACAGGAGAGAGAGACCCAGTACTTC.

The CDR3 loop reads CASSDGQSPNNEQFF. The CDR3 DNA reads TGTGCCAGCAGTGACGGACAGTCCCCTAACAATGAGCAGTTCTTC. V is TRBV6-4 and J is TRBJ2-1, with D possibly matching TRBD1 (6 bases). Trimming took 2 bases from V and 5 from J, leaving 13 bases between them. Per germline, CDR1 MRHNA and CDR2 SNTAGT. The CDR3 is 15 residues long.

The rearrangement uses TRBV27 and TRBJ2-7; D is uncertain. The CDR3 is 13 amino acids. Trimming left V 5 bases short and J 2 bases short, with 10 bases between. Germline V gives CDR1 MNHEY, CDR2 SMNVEV (reference sequence). The CDR3 DNA sequence: TGTGCCAGCAGTAGAAGTTACACCTACGAGCAGTACTTC. Its protein is CASSRSYTYEQYF.

This chain uses TRBV28 with TRBJ1-6; weak D call: TRBD1 (5 bases). This CDR3 has 14 residues. Germline loops: CDR1 MDHEN, CDR2 SYDVKM. Deletions cut 11 bases from V and 5 bases from J, with 16 bases between. CDR3 in DNA: TGTGCCGTACCCCTCAGGGCCAATAATTCACCCCTCCACTTT. It specifies CAVPLRANNSPLHF.

The gene calls are TRBV23-1 and TRBJ2-2, with TRBD2 matching over 7 bases. TRBV23-1 is filed as an ORF, its function uncertain. Trimming cost V 4 bases and J 5 bases; bases outside gene matches: 13. This CDR3 comprises 17 residues. CDR3 in DNA: TGCGCCAGCAGTCTTGGCGGGAGACGGTTGGGGACCGGGGAGCTGTTTTTT. Amino acids: CASSLGGRRLGTGELFF.

The chain recombines TRBV10-3 with TRBJ1-3; D ambiguous. The CDR3 length is 15 residues. V was cut by 6 bases and J by 0 bases, with 12 bases left in between. Germline V lookup: CDR1 ENHRY, CDR2 SYGVKD. The CDR3 nucleotides read TGTGCCATCAGAATTGTGGAGAGCTCTGGAAACACCATATATTTT. Amino acid sequence: CAIRIVESSGNTIYF.

The chain has TRBV9 and TRBJ2-1; 7 bases agree with TRBD2. CDR1 is SGDLS and CDR2 is YYNGEE in the germline V gene. V was clipped by 0 bases and J by 0 bases; unmatched bases: 6. The CDR3 has 17 amino acids. DNA of the CDR3: TGTGCCAGCAGCGTAGCTACGGGCGGGAGCTCCTACAATGAGCAGTTCTTC. Its protein is CASSVATGGSSYNEQFF.

This clone was detected only once. This sequence joins TRBV5-5 and TRBJ2-2, with a tentative D call TRBD2 (5 bases). CDR1 and CDR2 from the germline V gene are SGHKS and YYEKEE (reference sequence). Trimming cost V 4 bases and J 2 bases, with 9 bases left between them. The CDR3 extends over 14 amino acids. This chain's CDR3 is CASSTGVNTGELFF. CDR3 bases: TGTGCCAGCAGCACCGGGGTCAACACCGGGGAGCTGTTTTTT.

The chain uses TRBV6-2 or TRBV6-3 and TRBJ1-5, with D perhaps TRBD1 (5 bases). The CDR3 runs 19 residues. V was cut by 2 bases and J by 2 bases, with 22 bases left in between. Germline lookup yields CDR1 MNHEY and CDR2 SVGEGT. CDR3 in amino acids: CASSYSGGYRDPGNQPQHF. Written as DNA, the CDR3 is TGTGCCAGCAGTTACAGCGGGGGGTATAGGGATCCGGGCAATCAGCCCCAGCATTTT.

The chain joins TRBV7-2 to TRBJ2-5; 8 nucleotides match TRBD2. There are 15 residues in the CDR3. Germline assignment: CDR1 SGHTA and CDR2 FQGNSA. The trim removed 6 bases at V and 6 bases at J, leaving 12 bases unmatched. The CDR3 nucleotides are TGTGCCAGCAGTTCCTGGGCCAGCGGGAGTCAGACCCAGTACTTC. It specifies CASSSWASGSQTQYF.

The J gene is TRBJ1-1, the V gene TRBV7-2; TRBD1 aligns across 9 bases. This CDR3 is built from 13 residues. J lost 11 bases, V lost 4 bases, and 8 bases had no gene match. Germline CDR1 and CDR2: SGHTA and FQGNSA. Here the CDR3 reads CASSSNRDRVAFF. The CDR3 DNA reads TGTGCCAGCAGCTCCAACCGGGACAGGGTCGCTTTCTTT.

The rearrangement links TRBV9 to TRBJ2-1; D remains unclear. The germline V gene has CDR1 SGDLS and CDR2 YYNGEE. The CDR3 runs to 15 residues. With 1 base removed from V and 2 bases from J, the gap between germline ends came to 10 bases. As DNA, the CDR3 is TGTGCCAGCAGCGTATTGGAGTTTACCTACAATGAGCAGTTCTTC. Protein: CASSVLEFTYNEQFF.

This rearrangement joins TRBV7-9 to TRBJ2-1; 8 positions match TRBD1. CDR1 and CDR2 (germline): SEHNR, FQNEAQ (reference sequence). This CDR3 is built from 12 residues. V gave up 8 bases and J gave up 5 bases; unmatched junction bases: 2. CDR3 coding DNA: TGTGCCAGCGGACAGGGAGACAATGAGCAGTTCTTC. Translating it yields CASGQGDNEQFF.

This chain uses TRBV28 with TRBJ2-5; 9 nucleotides match TRBD1. CDR1 is MDHEN, CDR2 SYDVKM, per germline. The CDR3 spans 14 residues. The J segment lost 5 bases and the V segment lost 8 bases, leaving 9 bases of the junction unmatched. DNA for the CDR3: TGTGCCAGCGGCTTGACAGGGGGATCGGAGACCCAGTACTTC. Translating gives CASGLTGGSETQYF.

This sequence joins TRBV3-1 (or the pseudogene TRBV3-2) and TRBJ2-7, with 9 nucleotides matching TRBD1. Unmatched junction bases numbered 4, after V lost 1 base and J lost 6 bases. There are 14 residues in the CDR3. Looked up from germline, CDR1 is LGHDT and CDR2 is YNNKEL (reference sequence). The CDR3 is CASSQAGTGSEQYF. The CDR3 DNA is TGTGCCAGCAGCCAAGCCGGGACAGGGTCCGAGCAGTACTTC.

V and J are TRBV5-6 and TRBJ2-7, with 8 bases lining up with TRBD1. The CDR3 contains 14 residues. V was pared by 3 bases and J by 1 base, with 3 bases of the junction left unmatched. Germline V gene lookup returns CDR1 SGHDT and CDR2 YYEEEE. In DNA form, the CDR3 reads TGTGCCAGCAGCTCCGACAGGGGTTCCTACGAGCAGTACTTC. Protein product: CASSSDRGSYEQYF.

This chain links TRBV10-3 with TRBJ2-2, with 7 bases that match TRBD2. Trimming cost V 5 bases and J 7 bases; bases outside gene matches: 10. The CDR3 runs to 15 residues. CDR1 is ENHRY and CDR2 is SYGVKD in the germline V gene. In DNA form, the CDR3 reads TGTGCCATCAGTAGGCTAGCGGATGGCAACGGGGAGCTGTTTTTT. Amino acid sequence: CAISRLADGNGELFF.

The chain recombines TRBV28 with TRBJ1-5; D not resolved. With 3 bases removed from V and 3 bases from J, the gap between germline ends came to 12 bases. The CDR3 covers 15 residues. In germline, CDR1 is MDHEN, CDR2 SYDVKM. The CDR3 DNA sequence: TGTGCCAGCAGTTTCCAACTCGGGGTCAATCAGCCCCAGCATTTT. Its protein is CASSFQLGVNQPQHF. Together with reference TRBV28 and TRBJ1-5, the CDR3 gives the full variable domain: DVKVTQSSRYLVKRTGEKVFLECVQDMDHENMFWYRQDPGLGLRLIYFSYDVKMKEKGDIPEGYSVSREKKERFSLILESASTNQTSMYLCASSFQLGVNQPQHFGDGTRLSIL.

The V gene is TRBV28, the J gene TRBJ1-2; D might be TRBD1 (6 bases). Per the germline V gene, CDR1 is MDHEN and CDR2 is SYDVKM. The CDR3 totals 14 residues. V lost 7 bases and J 6 bases, leaving 18 bases between the germline ends. CDR3 sequence reads: CASTLGGAADGYTF. The CDR3 DNA is TGTGCCAGCACCTTGGGGGGGGCAGCGGATGGCTACACCTTC.

The chain recombines TRBV7-8 with TRBJ2-7; 7 bases match TRBD2. Unmatched junction bases numbered 2, after V lost 7 bases and J lost 2 bases. The CDR3 loop spans 12 amino acids. The germline gives CDR1 SGHVS, CDR2 FQNEAQ. In nucleotides, the CDR3 is TGTGCCAGCACTAGCGGCACCTACGAGCAGTACTTC. Translated: CASTSGTYEQYF.

The chain is built from TRBV7-8 and TRBJ2-7; D is possibly TRBD1 (6 bases). This CDR3 spans 14 amino acids. V was clipped by 1 base and J by 2 bases, with 9 bases between them. CDR1 and CDR2 (germline): SGHVS, FQNEAQ. As DNA, the CDR3 is TGTGCCAGCAGCTTAGGGGCAGGGGCCTACGAGCAGTACTTC. Translated, it gives CASSLGAGAYEQYF.

Concerning this clone itself: One end of the junction varies from germline; a read error may be responsible. The chain has TRBV15 and TRBJ2-2, with 8 bases aligning to TRBD1. The germline V gene encodes CDR1 LNHNV and CDR2 YYDKDF (reference sequence). CDR3 length: 20 amino acids. The CDR3 reads CATSGETGQGWGPIGGELFF. The CDR3 DNA sequence: TGTGCCACCAGCGGAGAAACCGGACAGGGTTGGGGGCCCATCGGCGGGGAGCTGTTTTTT.

This clone was counted once. V and J are TRBV2 and TRBJ1-3; 7 nucleotides align to TRBD1. There are 15 residues in the CDR3. J was trimmed by 2 bases and V by 5 bases; bases with no gene match: 6. Germline V gene sequence: CDR1 SNHLY, CDR2 FYNNEI. The CDR3: CASSPQQGPGNTIYF. The CDR3 region has the DNA TGTGCCAGCAGTCCCCAACAGGGGCCTGGAAACACCATATATTTT.

The gene calls are TRBV19 and TRBJ1-5, with D maybe TRBD1 (5 bases). The CDR3 spans 15 residues. Germline loops: CDR1 LNHDA, CDR2 SQIVND (reference sequence). Trimming removed 3 bases at V and 6 bases at J, with 15 bases between. This chain's CDR3 is CASSIVGVRSQPQHF. The CDR3 coding sequence is TGTGCCAGTAGTATTGTAGGGGTCCGGTCTCAGCCCCAGCATTTT.

This chain connects TRBV6-4 to TRBJ2-6, with TRBD2 as a possible D gene (6 bases). From germline, CDR1 is MRHNA and CDR2 SNTAGT. The germline V and J ends were trimmed by 6 bases and 0 bases, with 12 bases remaining between them. This CDR3 is 16 amino acids long. DNA for the CDR3: TGTGCCAGCAGCCCGCAGGGAGGCTCTGGGGCCAACGTCCTGACTTTC. Its protein product is CASSPQGGSGANVLTF.

The genes are TRBV28 and TRBJ2-3; TRBD1 might be the D (6 bases). Germline-derived CDR1 and CDR2 are MDHEN and SYDVKM. Trimming shortened V by 6 bases and J by 6 bases, and 19 bases separated the two germline ends. The CDR3 extends over 15 amino acids. In DNA, the CDR3 is TGTGCCAGCAGACCAGGTGGGCAGGGGCTGGATACGCAGTATTTT. It specifies CASRPGGQGLDTQYF.